This passage covers 23 T cell receptor beta chains from one sample sequenced in a study of human T cells and chemical hapten exposure. As for time point: patch test 1, 2 weeks after DPC sensitization. This sample's treatment: therapeutic diphenylcyclopropenone sensitization with weekly scalp DPC. MiXCR, run by TCRdb on the RACE reads, gives a single entry per CDR3 protein. This table holds fewer than 500,000 distinct CDR3 sequences, approximately 5.1% found once. The specimen was whole blood, collected in connection with sensitization to the hapten diphenylcyclopropenone (DPC). The receptors shown here come from a woman aged 45 to 65 with alopecia areata. Some clones in this sample may be carry-over from other donors' samples.

The chain couples TRBV20-1 to TRBJ1-4, with unresolved D. Germline V lookup: CDR1 DFQATT, CDR2 SNEGSKA (reference sequence). CDR3 size: 13 residues. V lost 6 bases and J lost 7, with 15 bases in between. The CDR3 reads CSALGPGSEKLFF. The CDR3 DNA sequence: TGCAGTGCCTTGGGCCCGGGCAGTGAAAAACTGTTTTTT.

In this sample, this clonotype turned up many times. The chain links TRBV27 to TRBJ1-5, with D possibly being TRBD1 (5 bases). The CDR3 consists of 14 residues. Germline V gene lookup returns CDR1 MNHEY and CDR2 SMNVEV (reference sequence). V was shortened by 8 bases and J by 6 bases, with 17 bases between the two germline ends. This CDR3 reads CASGSQGNSQPQHF. CDR3 DNA sequence: TGTGCCAGCGGGTCTCAGGGAAACAGTCAGCCCCAGCATTTT.

This clonotype has just a few counts. The chain links TRBV28 to TRBJ1-1; D is undetermined. The germline V gene has CDR1 MDHEN and CDR2 SYDVKM. V was pared by 5 bases and J by 0 bases, with 10 bases between. CDR3 length: 14 amino acids. The chain's CDR3 is CASSPEWVNTEAFF. The CDR3 nucleotides read TGTGCCAGCAGTCCCGAGTGGGTGAACACTGAAGCTTTCTTT.

This clonotype was found many times. The CDR3 loop reads CASSVGTTPNYGYTF. For the CDR3, the DNA is TGTGCCAGCAGCGTAGGTACAACACCTAACTATGGCTACACCTTC. V and J are TRBV9 and TRBJ1-2; D ambiguous. CDR3 size: 15 residues. Germline V gene sequence: CDR1 SGDLS, CDR2 YYNGEE. V gave up 0 bases and J gave up 0 bases, with 9 bases separating them.

This clonotype has more than one count but fewer than ten. The chain combines TRBV18 with TRBJ1-2; 8 nucleotides match TRBD1. The germline CDR1 and CDR2 sequences are KGHSH and LQKENI. The CDR3 has 14 amino acids. V trimming: 6 bases; J trimming: 3 bases; junction bases outside the gene matches: 6. Here the CDR3 reads CASSPGQEDYGYTF. Here the CDR3 DNA reads TGTGCCAGCTCCCCGGGACAGGAAGACTATGGCTACACCTTC.

The chain couples TRBV5-1 to TRBJ2-7, with D hard to call. V shed 0 bases and J shed 3 bases, with 10 bases lying between them. Germline CDR1 SGHRS, CDR2 YFSETQ. The CDR3 loop spans 14 amino acids. The CDR3 region is CASSLGPVNYEQYF. The DNA for the CDR3 is TGCGCCAGCAGCTTGGGCCCGGTTAACTACGAGCAGTACTTC.

This chain joins TRBV7-2 and TRBJ1-2; no clear D. The CDR3 consists of 15 residues. V was clipped by 5 bases and J by 3 bases, with 16 bases between them. Germline V gene sequence: CDR1 SGHTA, CDR2 FQGNSA. The CDR3, as DNA: TGTGCCAGCAGCCCGGACGTCTCCGCCCACTATGGCTACACCTTC. Its translation is CASSPDVSAHYGYTF.

V and J are TRBV11-2 and TRBJ2-2; D remains ambiguous. The CDR3 sequence is 18 residues long. The V gene's germline CDR1 is SGHAT and CDR2 FQNNGV. V was cut by 1 base and J by 0 bases, with 15 bases left in between. The CDR3 reads CASSLVRTADTNTGELFF. CDR3 nucleotide sequence: TGTGCCAGCAGCTTAGTTCGGACCGCCGATACGAACACCGGGGAGCTGTTTTTT.

V usage is TRBV9 and J usage is TRBJ2-3; either TRBD1 or TRBD2 may fit D (6 bases each). This CDR3 spans 15 amino acids. Germline CDR1 is SGDLS and CDR2 is YYNGEE. The V gene lost 0 bases and the J gene lost 5 bases, with 13 bases spanning the gap. The DNA of the CDR3 is TGTGCCAGCAGCGTAGTGGGGGGCGCCGGAGATACGCAGTATTTT. As protein: CASSVVGGAGDTQYF. Complete variable domain (other parts from reference TRBV9 and TRBJ2-3): DSGVTQTPKHLITATGQRVTLRCSPRSGDLSVYWYQQSLDQGLQFLIQYYNGEERAKGNILERFSAQQFPDLHSELNLSSLELGDSALYFCASSVVGGAGDTQYFGPGTRLTVL.

This clonotype was recorded many times. The rearrangement joins TRBV5-1 to TRBJ2-3; D possibly corresponds to TRBD1 (5 bases). The V end lost 5 bases, the J end lost 6 bases, and 13 bases lay between the germline ends. The germline V gene encodes CDR1 SGHRS and CDR2 YFSETQ. This CDR3 is 13 amino acids long. CDR3 in amino acids: CASSSHRYDTQYF. The DNA of the CDR3 is TGCGCCAGCAGTTCCCACAGGTACGATACGCAGTATTTT.

This clonotype was recorded at least ten times. The chain recombines TRBV18 with TRBJ2-3; TRBD1 matches 7 bases. CDR1 and CDR2 from the germline V gene are KGHSH and LQKENI. Trimming took 3 bases from V and 4 from J; bases not matched to a gene: 4. CDR3 size: 14 residues. The chain's CDR3 is CASSPDRFPDTQYF. The DNA of the CDR3 is TGTGCCAGCTCACCGGACAGGTTCCCAGATACGCAGTATTTT.

Many counts were recorded for this clonotype. The V gene is TRBV7-6, the J gene TRBJ2-4; maybe TRBD2 (5 bases). Deletions cut 2 bases from V and 0 bases from J, with 11 bases between. Looked up from germline, CDR1 is SGHVS and CDR2 is FNYEAQ. The CDR3 consists of 16 residues. The CDR3 DNA reads TGTGCCAGCAGCTTAAGGGCCGGGATAGCCAAAAACATTCAGTACTTC. It yields the protein CASSLRAGIAKNIQYF. Variable domain in full (rest from reference TRBV7-6 and TRBJ2-4): GAGVSQSPRYKVTKRGQDVALRCDPISGHVSLYWYRQALGQGPEFLTYFNYEAQQDKSGLPNDRFSAERPEGSISTLTIQRTEQRDSAMYRCASSLRAGIAKNIQYFGAGTRLSVL.

This clonotype has a count of ten or more. The CDR3, as DNA: TGTGCCAGCAGTTTCGGGCAGGGGAATCAGCCCCAGCATTTT. Translating it yields CASSFGQGNQPQHF. The gene calls are TRBV12-3 or TRBV12-4 and TRBJ1-5; TRBD1 might be the D (6 bases). This CDR3 spans 14 amino acids. The germline V and J ends were trimmed by 3 bases and 4 bases, with 10 bases remaining between them.

This clonotype was found a few times. The V gene is TRBV7-9, the J gene TRBJ2-3, with D unclear. Germline V lookup: CDR1 SEHNR, CDR2 FQNEAQ (reference sequence). There are 12 residues in the CDR3. With 7 bases removed from V and 6 bases from J, the gap between germline ends came to 11 bases. The CDR3 protein is CASTWALDTQYF. CDR3 nucleotides: TGTGCCAGCACCTGGGCCCTGGATACGCAGTATTTT.

There are many counts of this clonotype. This sequence joins TRBV29-1 and TRBJ2-7; 8 bases fit TRBD1. V gave up 4 bases and J gave up 4 bases; unmatched junction bases: 12. From germline, CDR1 is SQVTM and CDR2 ANQGSEA. The CDR3 sequence is 15 residues long. The CDR3 DNA sequence: TGCAGCGTTGTACAGGGGGAAGCCTACAAGTACGAGCAGTACTTC. It specifies CSVVQGEAYKYEQYF.

This clonotype occurred many times. The chain uses TRBV20-1 and TRBJ1-1; D remains ambiguous. Trimming stripped 4 bases from V and 3 bases from J, with 18 bases between. Germline CDR1 and CDR2: DFQATT and SNEGSKA (reference sequence). The CDR3 contains 15 residues. Written as DNA, the CDR3 is TGCAGTGCTACGAAACCCCTCAGGACGGACACTGAAGCTTTCTTT. Translated: CSATKPLRTDTEAFF.

The chain combines TRBV7-9 with TRBJ2-7; 8 bases map to TRBD2. The junction had 8 bases not matched to a gene; V was cut back by 3 bases and J by 7 bases. Germline CDR1 and CDR2: SEHNR and FQNEAQ (reference sequence). This CDR3 contains 14 residues. The CDR3 DNA reads TGTGCCAGCAGCTTCGGCGGGGGGCTCTTTGAGCAGTACTTC. The encoded protein is CASSFGGGLFEQYF.

This clonotype appeared many times. This sequence joins TRBV7-9 and TRBJ2-3, with 7 bases identical to TRBD1. Unmatched junction bases numbered 7, after V lost 5 bases and J lost 2 bases. The length of the CDR3 is 15 residues. The V gene's germline CDR1 is SEHNR and CDR2 FQNEAQ (reference sequence). This CDR3 is CASSPRDSLTDTQYF. For the CDR3, the DNA is TGTGCCAGCAGCCCCCGGGACAGCCTCACAGATACGCAGTATTTT.

V usage is TRBV3-1 and J usage is TRBJ1-1, with D unclear. The CDR3 has 19 amino acids. The germline gives CDR1 LGHDT, CDR2 YNNKEL (reference sequence). Trimming took 2 bases from V and 1 from J, leaving 23 bases between them. This CDR3 is CASSQPPHGPEGRNTEAFF. In nucleotides, the CDR3 is TGTGCCAGCAGCCAACCACCACACGGGCCTGAGGGTCGGAACACTGAAGCTTTCTTT.

The gene calls are TRBV29-1 and TRBJ1-1, with 7 bases lining up with TRBD1. Trimming took 6 bases from V and 5 from J; bases not matched to a gene: 15. In germline, CDR1 is SQVTM, CDR2 ANQGSEA. This CDR3 spans 15 amino acids. DNA for the CDR3: TGCAGCGTGGGGGCGCCGGGACAGTTGGTAACTGAAGCTTTCTTT. It codes for CSVGAPGQLVTEAFF.

This clonotype was picked up many times. V usage is TRBV29-1 and J usage is TRBJ2-7; 7 bases line up with TRBD1. Germline loops: CDR1 SQVTM, CDR2 ANQGSEA. Trimming cost V 2 bases and J 5 bases; bases outside gene matches: 3. CDR3 length equals 12 residues. CDR3 coding DNA: TGCAGCGTTGAACAGGGGGTCCACGAGCAGTACTTC. Protein sequence: CSVEQGVHEQYF.

This clonotype has at least ten counts. The J gene is TRBJ2-3, the V gene TRBV9; 7 nucleotides agree with TRBD2. Looked up from germline, CDR1 is SGDLS and CDR2 is YYNGEE. The CDR3 is 17 residues long. J gave up 3 bases and V 4 bases, and 14 bases lay outside the gene matches. For the CDR3, the DNA is TGTGCCAGCAGCCTTCTTTTGGGGGGGAGTGGTACAGATACGCAGTATTTT. It yields the protein CASSLLLGGSGTDTQYF.

This clonotype was detected many times. The CDR3: CASSLLQGAEAFF. The CDR3 DNA follows: TGTGCCAGCAGTTTATTACAGGGAGCTGAAGCTTTCTTT. The chain is built from TRBV27 and TRBJ1-1; tentative D call: TRBD1 (6 bases). V lost 1 base to trimming and J lost 6 bases, with 9 bases between them. The CDR3 spans 13 residues. CDR1 is MNHEY, CDR2 SMNVEV, per germline (reference sequence).